Below, one T cell receptor (beta chain) is given with its context. Only in-frame clones appear in the TCRdb table, and some are missing; sequencing was by immunoSEQ multiplex PCR. The sample includes about 2,500,000 clones, around 90% of them seen just once. This sample is drawn from a study of shared clonotypes between healthy human individuals. Trimming took off 6 bases at V and 2 bases at J, with 13 bases between the two ends. From germline, CDR1 is LNHDA and CDR2 SQIVND (reference sequence). CDR3 length equals 14 residues. The rearrangement joins TRBV19 to TRBJ2-5; D unresolved. Sequencing was done on a sample of naive CD4+ T cells sorted from blood. As to subset: CD45RA+ positively selected. The clonotype was recovered from a man aged 18 to 29 in good health. The CDR3, as DNA: TGTGCCAGTAGCCCAGGCGGTCAACAAGAGACCCAGTACTTC. It codes for CASSPGGQQETQYF.